A single sample is the source of the 10 T cell receptor beta chains below, sequenced in a study of cytomegalovirus exposure and HLA in healthy donors. It was with 60 Vbeta and 13 Jbeta primers that the PCR ran. Profiled with immunoSEQ multiplex PCR; TCRdb holds only in-frame clones, not every one. In the table there are some 120,000 clones, 70% of which are singletons. The material sequenced was PBMCs. These receptors were obtained from a young man in good health and CMV-seropositive.

The rearrangement uses TRBV19 and TRBJ1-2; TRBD1 is a possible D gene (5 bases). The germline CDR1 and CDR2 sequences are LNHDA and SQIVND (reference sequence). The germline V and J ends were trimmed by 2 bases and 4 bases, with 8 bases remaining between them. The CDR3 runs 13 residues. The CDR3 loop is CASSIQGIYGYTF. For the CDR3, the DNA is TGTGCCAGTAGTATACAGGGCATCTATGGCTACACCTTC. Drawing the rest from reference TRBV19 and TRBJ1-2, the complete variable domain is DGGITQSPKYLFRKEGQNVTLSCEQNLNHDAMYWYRQDPGQGLRLIYYSQIVNDFQKGDIAEGYSVSREKKESFPLTVTSAQKNPTAFYLCASSIQGIYGYTFGSGTRLTVV.

The chain is built from TRBV19 and TRBJ1-2, with 9 bases lining up with TRBD1. The V and J ends lost 8 bases and 3 bases, in that order; junction bases with no gene match: 10. The CDR3 has 15 residues. The germline V gene has CDR1 LNHDA and CDR2 SQIVND (reference sequence). CDR3 sequence reads: CASDLWDRAYYGYTF. The DNA for the CDR3 is TGTGCCAGTGATCTCTGGGACAGGGCTTACTATGGCTACACCTTC. The full variable domain, in which reference TRBV19 and TRBJ1-2 provide the parts outside the CDR3, is DGGITQSPKYLFRKEGQNVTLSCEQNLNHDAMYWYRQDPGQGLRLIYYSQIVNDFQKGDIAEGYSVSREKKESFPLTVTSAQKNPTAFYLCASDLWDRAYYGYTFGSGTRLTVV.

This clone has only one observation. The chain recombines TRBV29-1 with TRBJ1-5; maybe TRBD1 (6 bases). The CDR3 covers 12 residues. Trimming removed 0 bases from V and 11 bases from J, with 11 bases in between. Per germline, CDR1 SQVTM and CDR2 ANQGSEA. The CDR3 reads CSVEDEGGTQHF. CDR3 bases: TGCAGCGTTGAAGATGAGGGGGGGACCCAGCATTTT.

The genes are TRBV29-1 and TRBJ2-7, with D maybe TRBD1 (9 bases). This CDR3 comprises 15 residues. V lost 3 bases, J lost 3 bases, and 18 bases lay in between. The V gene's germline CDR1 is SQVTM and CDR2 ANQGSEA. CDR3 protein: CSVDSGTGRGYEQYF. The CDR3 bases are TGCAGCGTTGATAGCGGGACAGGGAGAGGCTACGAGCAGTACTTC.

This clone appeared once. At one boundary the junction diverges from the germline segment, which might be a read error. The CDR3 DNA is TGTGCCAGCACCTCGGTGGGAGGGAGCGGCGCCTTC. It is translated as CASTSVGGSGAF. The rearrangement links TRBV5-6 to TRBJ1-2; D ambiguous. CDR1 is SGHDT and CDR2 is YYEEEE in the germline V gene. The CDR3 has 12 amino acids.

J is TRBJ1-2 and V is TRBV5-6; the D is unclear. V gave up 1 base and J gave up 4 bases, with 5 bases separating them. The V gene's germline CDR1 is SGHDT and CDR2 YYEEEE. The CDR3 has 12 amino acids. CDR3 region: CASSLRSYGYTF. The CDR3 DNA sequence: TGTGCCAGCAGCTTGAGGAGCTATGGCTACACCTTC.

The rearrangement links TRBV5-1 to TRBJ2-7; D might be TRBD1 (6 bases). The CDR3 sequence is 14 residues long. V shed 4 bases and J shed 2 bases, with 13 bases lying between them. Germline CDR1 SGHRS, CDR2 YFSETQ. Here the CDR3 reads CASSPDSGPYEQYF. DNA of the CDR3: TGCGCCAGCAGCCCGGACAGTGGCCCCTACGAGCAGTACTTC.

The chain recombines TRBV29-1 with TRBJ2-1, with TRBD2 matching 10 bases. CDR3 size: 15 residues. With 3 bases clipped from V and 1 base from J, the junction kept 3 bases outside the gene matches. The germline CDR1 and CDR2 sequences are SQVTM and ANQGSEA. CDR3 sequence: CSVEEREGSYNEQFF. For the CDR3, the DNA is TGCAGCGTTGAGGAGCGGGAGGGTTCCTACAATGAGCAGTTCTTC.

The chain uses TRBV19 and TRBJ2-1, with 9 bases that match TRBD1. V shed 3 bases and J 6 bases; nucleotides not matched to a gene: 6. The CDR3 consists of 15 residues. CDR1 is LNHDA and CDR2 is SQIVND in the germline V gene (reference sequence). The DNA for the CDR3 is TGTGCCAGTAGTATCAGACAGGGGGTCTTCAATGAGCAGTTCTTC. Translating it yields CASSIRQGVFNEQFF.

The CDR3 here is CASSDLAGYGIQYF. In DNA form, the CDR3 reads TGTGCCAGCAGTGATCTAGCGGGTTATGGCATTCAGTACTTC. The chain carries TRBV2 and TRBJ2-4; 8 bases agree with TRBD2. With 3 bases clipped from V and 9 bases from J, the junction kept 7 bases outside the gene matches. CDR3 size: 14 residues. CDR1 and CDR2 (germline): SNHLY, FYNNEI.